This TCR beta chain was obtained from a study of blood T cell dynamics during melanoma immunotherapy. Whole-study results and caveats: From T0 to W3, cfDNA rearrangement efficiency rose in disease-control patients but not progressors. Clones driving repertoire changes may be melanoma-specific or general immune activation.

Each cfDNA sample used a fixed 40 ng of plasma cell-free DNA. The protocol was immunoSEQ multiplex PCR, while the TCRdb copy is restricted to in-frame clones and leaves out a portion. The sample data list around 50 clones. Time point given: week 3, after first cycle of checkpoint inhibitor. As concerns this clone: Its antigen is currently unknown.

This CDR3 is 12 amino acids long. Trimming removed 2 bases from V and 0 bases from J, with 3 bases in between. Germline-derived CDR1 and CDR2 are SGHNT and YYREEE (reference sequence). Sequencing was performed on cell-free DNA from blood, taken from a patient treated with checkpoint blockade. The sequence came from a human donor with melanoma. The chain links TRBV5-4 to TRBJ2-7; D not certain. CDR3 nucleotide sequence: TGTGCCAGCAGCTTCCTCTCCTACGAGCAGTACTTC. Protein product: CASSFLSYEQYF.